This T cell receptor beta chain was found in a study of blood T cells in healthy people across ages. A J-beta primer mix and a sample-barcoded 5' primer were used in a second PCR of about 7 to 12 cycles. TCRdb processed the 5' RACE reads anew with MiXCR; each CDR3 protein has one entry. Of hundreds of thousands of distinct CDR3 sequences in the sample, under 35% are singletons; the top ten hold 15% to 20%. The origin of this receptor is an elderly woman in good health. Sequenced sample: blood.

The CDR3 region has the DNA TGTGCCAGCAGCCCAATTCCGGGGGATGCTGAAGCTTTCTTT. Protein product: CASSPIPGDAEAFF. The chain is built from TRBV7-2 and TRBJ1-1, with a possible D match to TRBD1 (5 bases). V gave up 5 bases and J gave up 6 bases, with 16 bases separating them. From germline, CDR1 is SGHTA and CDR2 FQGNSA. This CDR3 contains 14 residues.